This entry lists 23 T cell receptor beta chains sequenced from one sample in a study of shared clonotypes between healthy human individuals (TCRdb year 2020). Library preparation was by the immunoSEQ multiplex PCR assay. What TCRdb holds here is the immuneACCESS table cut down to in-frame rearrangements. Part of the clones is not present; checked against another copy, under half of the missing clones reflect an unresolved V gene, and the others are unexplained. The sample table lists some 2.3 million clones, over 90% of them with a count of one. The ten largest clones take up around 0.4% of the sample. Sequenced: naive CD4+ T cells from PBMCs. The sample's cell subset or site label, decoded: CD45RA+ positively selected. The source of these receptors is a man aged 18 to 30 in good health. Some clones in this sample may be carry-over from other donors' samples.

The chain uses TRBV4-1 and TRBJ2-1, with 12 positions matching TRBD2. The trim removed 2 bases at V and 3 bases at J, leaving 2 bases unmatched. This CDR3 is 16 amino acids long. The germline CDR1 and CDR2 sequences are MGHRA and YSYEKL. In nucleotides, the CDR3 is TGCGCCAGCAGCCAATGGACTAGCGGGGTCTACAATGAGCAGTTCTTC. This sequence encodes CASSQWTSGVYNEQFF.

The rearrangement joins TRBV2 to TRBJ2-7; 7 nucleotides agree with TRBD2. CDR1 is SNHLY, CDR2 FYNNEI, per germline. The CDR3 covers 16 residues. V dropped 6 bases and J dropped 3; count of bases not matched to a gene: 14. The CDR3 sequence is CASRETSWGGGYEQYF. The CDR3 region has the DNA TGTGCCAGCAGGGAAACCTCCTGGGGGGGAGGCTACGAGCAGTACTTC.

The genes are TRBV30 and TRBJ1-1, with D maybe TRBD1 (5 bases). The germline V gene has CDR1 GTSNPN and CDR2 SVGIG (reference sequence). This CDR3 is built from 16 residues. The V end was cut by 0 bases, the J end by 3 bases, with 17 bases between. The CDR3 nucleotides read TGTGCCTGGAGTGTAAGCGGCCAGGGAAGAGACACTGAAGCTTTCTTT. Its protein product is CAWSVSGQGRDTEAFF. The complete variable domain, with remaining parts taken from reference TRBV30 and TRBJ1-1, reads SQTIHQWPATLVQPVGSPLSLECTVEGTSNPNLYWYRQAAGRGLQLLFYSVGIGQISSEVPQNLSASRPQDRQFILSSKKLLLSDSGFYLCAWSVSGQGRDTEAFFGQGTRLTVV.

Only one count was recorded for this clone. Distinct nucleotide sequences in the sample also encode this CDR3. This chain uses TRBV6-1 with TRBJ2-1; 7 bases align to TRBD2. The germline V gene has CDR1 MNHNS and CDR2 SASEGT. After removal of 6 bases from V and 10 bases from J, the junction contained 3 bases not matched to a gene. The CDR3 runs to 11 residues. As DNA, the CDR3 is TGTGCCAGCAGGGGAGCGGGAGAGCAGTTCTTC. Protein: CASRGAGEQFF.

The chain recombines TRBV28 with TRBJ1-1, with D perhaps matching TRBD1 (5 bases). This CDR3 comprises 14 residues. Trimming cost V 3 bases and J 6 bases, with 14 bases left between them. From germline, CDR1 is MDHEN and CDR2 SYDVKM. The CDR3 region is CASSLGDRRAEAFF. The DNA for the CDR3 is TGTGCCAGCAGTTTGGGCGACAGACGGGCTGAAGCTTTCTTT. The full variable domain, completed using reference TRBV28 and TRBJ1-1, is DVKVTQSSRYLVKRTGEKVFLECVQDMDHENMFWYRQDPGLGLRLIYFSYDVKMKEKGDIPEGYSVSREKKERFSLILESASTNQTSMYLCASSLGDRRAEAFFGQGTRLTVV.

This chain uses TRBV5-8 with TRBJ2-3; 10 positions match TRBD2. Germline V gene lookup returns CDR1 SGHTS and CDR2 YDEGEE. V was pared by 0 bases and J by 5 bases, with 3 bases of the junction left unmatched. This CDR3 has 15 residues. CDR3: CASSLVLAGRDTQYF. The DNA of the CDR3 is TGTGCCAGCAGCTTGGTACTAGCGGGGAGAGATACGCAGTATTTT.

V usage is TRBV27 and J usage is TRBJ2-2; D might be TRBD2 (5 bases). In germline, CDR1 is MNHEY, CDR2 SMNVEV (reference sequence). Between the trimmed V and J ends, which lost 7 bases and 8 bases, there was a span of 11 bases. The CDR3 length is 12 residues. CDR3 residues: CASKGGQGELFF. The CDR3 region has the DNA TGTGCCAGCAAAGGCGGGCAGGGGGAGCTGTTTTTT.

This clone has just one count. This chain connects TRBV5-1 to TRBJ2-3, with TRBD2 matching 12 bases. V was clipped by 3 bases and J by 5 bases; unmatched bases: 10. Germline lookup yields CDR1 SGHRS and CDR2 YFSETQ. The CDR3 contains 17 residues. The CDR3 DNA follows: TGCGCCAGCAGCTCCGGACTAGCGGGACCTCGGGTAGATACGCAGTATTTT. It is translated as CASSSGLAGPRVDTQYF.

This chain links TRBV9 with TRBJ2-5, with 12 nucleotides matching TRBD1. Trimming at V came to 0 bases and at J to 5 bases, leaving 11 bases not matched to a gene. CDR3 size: 18 residues. Germline assignment: CDR1 SGDLS and CDR2 YYNGEE. The CDR3 DNA is TGTGCCAGCAGCGTAGGGTCTTTGGGGGACAGGGGGCTTGAGACCCAGTACTTC. Its translation: CASSVGSLGDRGLETQYF.

The chain couples TRBV4-2 to TRBJ1-1; no clear D gene. Trimming shortened V by 0 bases and J by 3 bases, and 23 bases separated the two germline ends. CDR3 size: 19 residues. CDR1 and CDR2 from the germline V gene are LGHNA and YNFKEQ. The CDR3 here is CASSQDERVGRPTDTEAFF. CDR3 DNA: TGTGCCAGCAGCCAAGACGAGAGGGTCGGAAGGCCCACGGACACTGAAGCTTTCTTT.

This clone showed up just a few times. The sample contains more than one DNA sequence encoding this CDR3. V is TRBV18 and J is TRBJ2-1; 15 positions agree with TRBD2. The ends lost 3 bases at V and 6 bases at J; junction bases unmatched: 0. The germline V gene encodes CDR1 KGHSH and CDR2 LQKENI. The length of the CDR3 is 15 residues. The chain's CDR3 is CASSPGLAGGNEQFF. The CDR3 DNA reads as TGTGCCAGCTCACCGGGACTAGCGGGAGGCAATGAGCAGTTCTTC.

This chain links TRBV19 with TRBJ2-2; D might be TRBD2 (5 bases). The CDR3 runs 20 residues. Germline V gives CDR1 LNHDA, CDR2 SQIVND (reference sequence). V lost 5 bases and J 4 bases, leaving 29 bases between the germline ends. CDR3 nucleotides: TGTGCCAGTAGTCTCGTCGTGGACTCCCAAACCCGGGCGGCCACCGGGGAGCTGTTTTTT. It yields the protein CASSLVVDSQTRAATGELFF. Combining the CDR3 with reference TRBV19 and TRBJ2-2 gives the whole variable domain DGGITQSPKYLFRKEGQNVTLSCEQNLNHDAMYWYRQDPGQGLRLIYYSQIVNDFQKGDIAEGYSVSREKKESFPLTVTSAQKNPTAFYLCASSLVVDSQTRAATGELFFGEGSRLTVL.

The gene calls are TRBV28 and TRBJ2-5; TRBD2 is a possible D gene (6 bases). The CDR3 has 18 residues. Germline lookup yields CDR1 MDHEN and CDR2 SYDVKM. The germline V and J ends were trimmed by 5 bases and 5 bases, with 27 bases remaining between them. The CDR3: CASSPQITSGTGGETQYF. CDR3 nucleotides: TGTGCCAGCAGTCCACAGATAACCTCAGGGACTGGAGGGGAGACCCAGTACTTC.

This clone was observed a few times. At the DNA level, this CDR3 is encoded by other sequences in the same sample as well. The chain recombines TRBV18 with TRBJ1-1, with 7 nucleotides matching TRBD1. CDR3 length equals 14 residues. V dropped 6 bases and J dropped 1; count of bases not matched to a gene: 5. Germline loops: CDR1 KGHSH, CDR2 LQKENI. CDR3 amino acids: CASSPRQGNTEAFF. The DNA for the CDR3 is TGTGCCAGCTCGCCAAGACAGGGGAACACTGAAGCTTTCTTT. The full variable domain, rest sourced from reference TRBV18 and TRBJ1-1, is NAGVMQNPRHLVRRRGQEARLRCSPMKGHSHVYWYRQLPEEGLKFMVYLQKENIIDESGMPKERFSAEFPKEGPSILRIQQVVRGDSAAYFCASSPRQGNTEAFFGQGTRLTVV.

This clone has a single count. The junction and the germline gene differ at one end; a read error may be behind it. The V call is TRBV5-4, the J call TRBJ2-1; D tentatively reads TRBD1 or TRBD2 (6 bases each). CDR3 length equals 17 residues. Germline V gene data show CDR1 as SGHNT and CDR2 as YYREEE (reference sequence). The CDR3 protein is CASSLWGAPSYYDEQFF. The CDR3 DNA follows: TGTGCCAGCAGCTTATGGGGGGCCCCCTCGTACTACGATGAGCAGTTCTTC. The variable domain in full, with the rest retrieved from reference TRBV5-4 and TRBJ2-1, is ETGVTQSPTHLIKTRGQQVTLRCSSQSGHNTVSWYQQALGQGPQFIFQYYREEENGRGNFPPRFSGLQFPNYSSELNVNALELDDSALYLCASSLWGAPSYYDEQFFGPGTRLTVL.

This rearrangement joins TRBV30 to TRBJ2-2; possibly TRBD1 for D (5 bases). Per germline, CDR1 GTSNPN and CDR2 SVGIG (reference sequence). CDR3 size: 12 residues. Trimming removed 5 bases at V and 8 bases at J, with 12 bases between. The chain's CDR3 is CAWGQGGGELFF. The CDR3 coding sequence is TGTGCCTGGGGGCAGGGTGGTGGGGAGCTGTTTTTT. Filled out from reference TRBV30 and TRBJ2-2, the complete variable domain reads SQTIHQWPATLVQPVGSPLSLECTVEGTSNPNLYWYRQAAGRGLQLLFYSVGIGQISSEVPQNLSASRPQDRQFILSSKKLLLSDSGFYLCAWGQGGGELFFGEGSRLTVL.

Concerning this clone: Other DNA sequences of this sample code for an identical CDR3. This chain connects TRBV6-5 to TRBJ2-7, with D hard to call. This CDR3 contains 12 residues. V was clipped by 8 bases and J by 2 bases, with 10 bases between them. CDR1 is MNHEY, CDR2 SVGAGI, per germline. CDR3 coding DNA: TGTGCCAGCTCGGGTAGAGCCTACGAGCAGTACTTC. This sequence encodes CASSGRAYEQYF.

The chain couples TRBV30 to TRBJ1-5; 7 nucleotides match TRBD1. Trimming cost V 2 bases and J 6 bases; bases outside gene matches: 10. CDR1 is GTSNPN, CDR2 SVGIG, per germline (reference sequence). There are 15 residues in the CDR3. Written as DNA, the CDR3 is TGTGCCTGGAGTAACCCTTACAGGGGTAGTCAGCCCCAGCATTTT. This translates into CAWSNPYRGSQPQHF.

J is TRBJ2-5 and V is TRBV29-1; TRBD1 matches 7 bases. Germline V gene data show CDR1 as SQVTM and CDR2 as ANQGSEA. V shed 4 bases, J shed 5 bases, and the junction held 10 bases outside the gene matches. The CDR3 consists of 14 residues. The CDR3 loop is CSVGGPTGSETQYF. The CDR3 DNA reads TGCAGCGTTGGGGGACCGACAGGGTCGGAGACCCAGTACTTC.

The J gene is TRBJ2-2, the V gene TRBV5-6; D call uncertain. V was trimmed by 0 bases and J by 8 bases, leaving 14 bases between them. The CDR3 is made up of 15 amino acids. Per the germline V gene, CDR1 is SGHDT and CDR2 is YYEEEE. In DNA, the CDR3 is TGTGCCAGCAGCTTGGTGGCTAGGTATTCGGGGGAGCTGTTTTTT. This codes for CASSLVARYSGELFF. The complete variable domain, with remaining parts taken from reference TRBV5-6 and TRBJ2-2, reads DAGVTQSPTHLIKTRGQQVTLRCSPKSGHDTVSWYQQALGQGPQFIFQYYEEEERQRGNFPDRFSGHQFPNYSSELNVNALLLGDSALYLCASSLVARYSGELFFGEGSRLTVL.

The chain links TRBV29-1 to TRBJ2-3, with 9 bases aligning to TRBD2. The germline gives CDR1 SQVTM, CDR2 ANQGSEA. The CDR3 length is 15 residues. The DNA for the CDR3 is TGCAGTGTAGCCAAGCCTAGCGGGAACCCAGATACGCAGTATTTT. Translation gives CSVAKPSGNPDTQYF.

This clone was seen a handful of times. The chain carries TRBV6-6 and TRBJ1-5; D uncertain. V shed 3 bases and J shed 7 bases, with 13 bases lying between them. The CDR3 is 14 residues long. CDR1 and CDR2 (germline): MNHNY, SVGAGI (reference sequence). CDR3 sequence reads: CASSYGGGPQPQHF. In DNA, the CDR3 is TGTGCCAGCAGTTATGGCGGAGGACCGCAGCCCCAGCATTTT.

The chain employs TRBV28 and TRBJ1-2; possible D gene TRBD1, 5 bases. CDR3 size: 16 residues. V was shortened by 3 bases and J by 4 bases, with 18 bases between the two germline ends. Germline assignment: CDR1 MDHEN and CDR2 SYDVKM. The CDR3 protein is CASSLRQGVRFYGYTF. The CDR3 region has the DNA TGTGCCAGCAGTTTGAGGCAGGGAGTAAGGTTCTATGGCTACACCTTC.